These T cell receptor beta chains were read from a single sample in a study of PD-L1 blockade in urothelial cancer. Method: immunoSEQ multiplex PCR; TCRdb's copy keeps in-frame clones and lacks some. The sample lists 90,000 to 130,000 clones, 75% to 95% occurring once. The starting material was PBMCs, obtained around atezolizumab (anti-PD-L1) treatment. The receptors derive from a man between 60 and 70 years old with urothelial cancer. The CDR3 runs from the conserved cysteine through the conserved F or W. A D gene is named only where the DNA matches it firmly. A row's size may be missing; if present it is once, few, many or a size class.

d_call j_call clone_size v_call cdr3_aa cdr3_nt
TRBD2 TRBJ2-5 - TRBV7-2 CASSLTSGAQETQYF TGTGCCAGCAGCTTGACTAGCGGGGCACAAGAGACCCAGTACTTC
TRBD1 TRBJ2-1 - TRBV7-6 CASSPDRGYNNEQFF TGTGCCAGCAGCCCGGACAGGGGGTATAACAATGAGCAGTTCTTC
TRBD2 TRBJ2-7 - TRBV4-3 CASSRGTSASYEQYF TGCGCCAGCAGCCGCGGGACTAGCGCCTCCTACGAGCAGTACTTC
TRBD2 TRBJ2-1 - TRBV6-1 CASRIAGGEYNEQFF TGTGCCAGCAGGATAGCGGGAGGAGAGTACAATGAGCAGTTCTTC
TRBD2 TRBJ2-6 - TRBV4-1 CASSPPGLAGLSGANVLTF TGCGCCAGCAGCCCGCCGGGACTAGCGGGACTCTCTGGGGCCAACGTCCTGACTTTC
- TRBJ2-2 - TRBV19 CASRIRGDTGELFF TGTGCCAGTAGGATTAGGGGCGACACCGGGGAGCTGTTTTTT
TRBD2 TRBJ2-1 - TRBV7-2 CASSLDDGGVFNEQFF TGTGCCAGCAGCTTAGATGACGGGGGGGTTTTTAATGAGCAGTTCTTC
- TRBJ1-3 - TRBV4-1 CASSQGGGRGSGNTIYF TGCGCCAGCAGCCAGGGAGGAGGGCGGGGCAGTGGAAACACCATATATTTT
TRBD1 TRBJ1-1 - TRBV18 CASYNTGVNTEAFF TGTGCCAGCTACAACACAGGGGTGAACACTGAAGCTTTCTTT
- TRBJ1-1 - TRBV7-3 CASSAVLDTEAFF TGTGCCAGCAGCGCAGTCTTGGACACTGAAGCTTTCTTT
- TRBJ2-3 - TRBV5-1 CASRRTGVGTDTQYF TGCGCCAGCAGGAGAACGGGAGTGGGGACAGATACGCAGTATTTT
TRBD1 TRBJ2-5 - TRBV11-1 CASGDRGRFETQYF TGTGCCAGCGGGGACAGGGGGCGCTTCGAGACCCAGTACTTC
- TRBJ2-5 - TRBV29-1 CSSLPGSGETQYF TGCAGCTCCCTTCCGGGGTCAGGAGAGACCCAGTACTTC
TRBD1 TRBJ2-7 - TRBV7-2 CASSLKGGYVLYEQYF TGTGCCAGCAGCTTGAAAGGGGGCTACGTCCTCTACGAGCAGTACTTC
TRBD2 TRBJ2-1 - TRBV4-2 CASSQEVAGSSYNEQFF TGTGCCAGCAGCCAAGAAGTAGCGGGAAGCTCCTACAATGAGCAGTTCTTC
- TRBJ2-3 - TRBV5-1 CASSLNSGRTDTQYF TGCGCCAGCAGCTTGAACAGCGGTCGCACAGATACGCAGTATTTT
TRBD1 TRBJ2-7 - TRBV2 CASRIFRDSVKDAYEQYF TGTGCCAGCAGGATCTTCCGGGACAGCGTTAAGGATGCCTACGAGCAGTACTTC
TRBD1 TRBJ1-1 - TRBV5-1 CASSRLEGASTEAFF TGCGCCAGCAGCCGCCTGGAGGGGGCGAGCACTGAAGCTTTCTTT
TRBD1 TRBJ1-3 - TRBV18 CASSPPRGQGVFGNTIYF TGTGCCAGCTCACCACCGAGAGGGCAGGGGGTCTTTGGAAACACCATATATTTT
- TRBJ1-2 few TRBV5-4 CASSVNREGDYGYTF TGTGCCAGCAGTGTTAACAGGGAGGGTGACTATGGCTACACCTTC
- TRBJ2-5 - TRBV6-5 CASSYSPGGGQETQYF TGTGCCAGCAGTTACTCGCCAGGCGGAGGCCAAGAGACCCAGTACTTC
- TRBJ1-5 - TRBV19 CASSIGGRPQHF TGTGCCAGTAGTATAGGCGGTCGGCCCCAGCATTTT
TRBD2 TRBJ2-3 - TRBV10-3 CAIANPPGLATSTDTQYF TGTGCCATCGCAAACCCTCCGGGACTAGCGACTAGCACAGATACGCAGTATTTT